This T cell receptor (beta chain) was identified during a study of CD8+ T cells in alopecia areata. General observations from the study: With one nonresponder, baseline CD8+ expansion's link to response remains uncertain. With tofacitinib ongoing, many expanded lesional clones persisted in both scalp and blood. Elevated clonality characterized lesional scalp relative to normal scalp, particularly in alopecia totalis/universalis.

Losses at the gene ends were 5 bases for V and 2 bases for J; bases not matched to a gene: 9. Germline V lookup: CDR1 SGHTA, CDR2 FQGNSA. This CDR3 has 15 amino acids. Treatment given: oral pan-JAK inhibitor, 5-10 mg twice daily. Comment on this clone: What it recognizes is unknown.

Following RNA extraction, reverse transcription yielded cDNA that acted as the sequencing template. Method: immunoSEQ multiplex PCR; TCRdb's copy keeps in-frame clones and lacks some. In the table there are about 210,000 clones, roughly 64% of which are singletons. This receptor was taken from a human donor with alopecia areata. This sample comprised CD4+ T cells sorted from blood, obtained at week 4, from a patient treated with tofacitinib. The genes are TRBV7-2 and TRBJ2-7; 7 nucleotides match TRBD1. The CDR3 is CASSQQGIPTYEQYF. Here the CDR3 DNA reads TGTGCCAGCAGCCAACAGGGGATTCCCACCTACGAGCAGTACTTC.